This is a list of T cell receptor beta chains from one sample in a study of response to subunit inactivated influenza vaccine. TCRdb analysed the RT-PCR reads with MiXCR anew, one entry per CDR3 protein. The sample lists about 300,000 distinct CDR3 sequences, about 20% seen once, with about a tenth in the top ten. The source was PBMCs from blood, collected roughly 20 months after vaccination. All receptors come from a man aged 50-75 years who received an inactivated influenza vaccine. The CDR3 runs from the conserved cysteine through the conserved F or W. The D gene is left open where the match is weak. The size field is filled for only some rows; it gives once, few, many or a size class.

CDR3: CASSYSPGRQNTEAFF
DNA: TGTGCCAGCAGTTACTCTCCAGGGCGTCAGAACACTGAAGCTTTCTTT
size: few
length: 16
J: TRBJ1-1
V: TRBV6-2/TRBV6-3
D: NA

CDR3: CASSHVTSGGFQEQFF
DNA: TGCGCCAGCAGCCATGTGACTAGCGGGGGATTTCAAGAGCAGTTCTTC
size: NA
length: 16
J: TRBJ2-1
V: TRBV4-3
D: TRBD2

CDR3: CASSYWSSKRPGELFF
DNA: TGTGCCAGCAGTTACTGGTCTAGCAAGAGACCCGGGGAGCTGTTTTTT
size: few
length: 16
J: TRBJ2-2
V: TRBV6-2/TRBV6-3
D: NA

CDR3: CASRDLSGSTDTQYF
DNA: TGTGCCAGCAGAGACCTAAGCGGGAGCACAGATACGCAGTATTTT
size: few
length: 15
J: TRBJ2-3
V: TRBV5-5
D: NA

CDR3: CATSRDGTNTEAFF
DNA: TGTGCCACCAGTAGGGACGGAACCAACACTGAAGCTTTCTTT
size: many
length: 14
J: TRBJ1-1
V: TRBV24-1
D: NA

CDR3: CASSLMASGWAQYF
DNA: TGTGCCAGCAGCTTAATGGCTAGCGGGTGGGCCCAGTACTTC
size: few
length: 14
J: TRBJ2-5
V: TRBV7-8
D: TRBD2

CDR3: CSVGGGRSNQPQHF
DNA: TGCAGCGTTGGAGGAGGGAGAAGCAATCAGCCCCAGCATTTT
size: NA
length: 14
J: TRBJ1-5
V: TRBV29-1
D: NA

CDR3: CASSPDKKLFF
DNA: TGTGCCAGCAGTCCAGACAAAAAACTGTTTTTT
size: NA
length: 11
J: TRBJ1-4
V: TRBV12-3/TRBV12-4
D: NA

CDR3: CASSEGLDTQYF
DNA: TGTGCCAGCAGCGAGGGGTTAGATACGCAGTATTTT
size: NA
length: 12
J: TRBJ2-3
V: TRBV9
D: NA

CDR3: CASRITGTPSGNTIYF
DNA: TGTGCCAGCAGGATAACCGGGACACCCTCTGGAAACACCATATATTTT
size: NA
length: 16
J: TRBJ1-3
V: TRBV5-6
D: NA

CDR3: CASSVEGANEQFF
DNA: TGTGCCAGCAGTGTGGAAGGCGCCAATGAGCAGTTCTTC
size: few
length: 13
J: TRBJ2-1
V: TRBV28
D: NA

CDR3: CASSALRGDPQHF
DNA: TGTGCCAGTAGTGCACTCAGGGGTGATCCCCAGCATTTT
size: few
length: 13
J: TRBJ1-5
V: TRBV19
D: NA

CDR3: CASSGGGYRPNEKLFF
DNA: TGCGCCAGCAGCGGGGGAGGATACAGGCCCAATGAAAAACTGTTTTTT
size: many
length: 16
J: TRBJ1-4
V: TRBV5-1
D: NA